This T cell receptor beta chain was observed in a study of technical replicates of blood from several donors. The repertoire was sequenced with immunoSEQ multiplex PCR; TCRdb's copy has only in-frame clones and lacks some. Of about 83,000 clones listed, 90% to 98% are singletons. This clonotype originated in a human donor in good health. Material: T cells isolated from PBMCs.

CDR3 DNA: TGCGCCAGCAGCGCCGACCTAGGACTAGCCTACGAGCAGTACTTC. It encodes CASSADLGLAYEQYF. This chain joins TRBV5-1 and TRBJ2-7, with TRBD2 matching 7 bases. The germline V gene encodes CDR1 SGHRS and CDR2 YFSETQ. This CDR3 comprises 15 residues. The V and J ends lost 4 bases and 2 bases, in that order; junction bases with no gene match: 9.